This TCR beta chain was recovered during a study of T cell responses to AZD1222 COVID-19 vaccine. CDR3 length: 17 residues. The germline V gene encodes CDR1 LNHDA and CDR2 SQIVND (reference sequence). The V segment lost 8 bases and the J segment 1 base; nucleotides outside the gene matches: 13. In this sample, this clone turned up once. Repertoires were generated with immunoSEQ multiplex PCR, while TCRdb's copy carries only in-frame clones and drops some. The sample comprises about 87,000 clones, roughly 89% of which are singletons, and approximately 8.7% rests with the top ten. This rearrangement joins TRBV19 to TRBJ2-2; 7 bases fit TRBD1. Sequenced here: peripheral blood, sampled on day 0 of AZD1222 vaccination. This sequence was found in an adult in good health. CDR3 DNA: TGTGCCAGTCCTAGGAGGTGGGACAGATTGAACACCGGGGAGCTGTTTTTT. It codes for CASPRRWDRLNTGELFF.